The 18 T cell receptor beta chains reported below all come from one sample, sequenced in a study of cytomegalovirus exposure and HLA in healthy donors. With 60 Vbeta and 13 Jbeta primers, the PCR was carried out. Clones were sequenced by immunoSEQ multiplex PCR, and TCRdb holds only the in-frame ones, with some missing. The table includes about 180,000 clones, 65% to 90% detected once. Source material: PBMCs. These receptors were taken from a girl under 10 years old in good health and CMV-seropositive.

This chain connects TRBV9 to TRBJ1-5; no clear D. This CDR3 comprises 15 residues. Trimming took 0 bases from V and 8 from J, leaving 15 bases between them. Germline V lookup: CDR1 SGDLS, CDR2 YYNGEE. The CDR3 coding sequence is TGTGCCAGCAGCGTAGGTGGTAGGGAGGGAGAGCCCCAGCATTTT. Translated, it gives CASSVGGREGEPQHF.

In regard to this clone: Other DNA sequences in this sample translate to the same CDR3. This rearrangement joins TRBV4-1 to TRBJ1-2; possible D gene TRBD1, 6 bases. The CDR3 is made up of 15 amino acids. Germline-derived CDR1 and CDR2 are MGHRA and YSYEKL. Trimming removed 4 bases from V and 2 bases from J, with 14 bases in between. The CDR3, as DNA: TGCGCCAGCAGCCCTCAACCAGGACAGAACTATGGCTACACCTTC. This translates into CASSPQPGQNYGYTF.

The V call is TRBV27, the J call TRBJ2-7; 7 bases agree with TRBD1. This CDR3 contains 18 residues. Trimming cost V 3 bases and J 8 bases; bases outside gene matches: 22. The germline CDR1 and CDR2 sequences are MNHEY and SMNVEV (reference sequence). The CDR3 DNA reads as TGTGCCAGCAGTTTTACAGATCTATCAGGGGGAGTCGATGTCAAGCAGTACTTC. This gives the protein CASSFTDLSGGVDVKQYF.

The CDR3 here is CASSAVQGTGAAYNYGYTF. The CDR3, as DNA: TGTGCCAGCAGTGCTGTGCAAGGGACAGGGGCCGCTTATAACTATGGCTACACCTTC. This chain joins TRBV6-1 and TRBJ1-2; 10 bases agree with TRBD1. Looked up from germline, CDR1 is MNHNS and CDR2 is SASEGT. V dropped 4 bases and J dropped 1; count of bases not matched to a gene: 15. The CDR3 has 19 residues.

The V call is TRBV10-1, the J call TRBJ1-1; D is ambiguous. V was clipped by 9 bases and J by 8 bases, with 4 bases between them. Per germline, CDR1 WNHNN and CDR2 SYGVQD (reference sequence). This CDR3 comprises 8 residues. The CDR3 DNA reads as TGCGCCAGTGGCGAAGCTTTCTTT. Translated, it gives CASGEAFF.

The chain carries TRBV18 and TRBJ2-7; TRBD1 matches at 8 bases. V lost 4 bases and J lost 3; bases outside the gene matches: 2. This CDR3 has 13 amino acids. The germline V gene has CDR1 KGHSH and CDR2 LQKENI. The CDR3 bases are TGTGCCAGCTCACTGGGACAGGACTACGAGCAGTACTTC. Protein product: CASSLGQDYEQYF.

The J gene is TRBJ2-1, the V gene TRBV10-1; 7 bases line up with TRBD2. Unmatched junction bases numbered 4, after V lost 5 bases and J lost 3 bases. In germline, CDR1 is WNHNN, CDR2 SYGVQD (reference sequence). The CDR3 has 14 residues. The CDR3 nucleotides are TGCGCCAGCAGTAAGCGGGACCTCTACAATGAGCAGTTCTTC. Protein sequence: CASSKRDLYNEQFF.

The chain employs TRBV30 and TRBJ1-3, with D uncertain. This CDR3 is built from 14 residues. With 5 bases removed from V and 2 bases from J, the gap between germline ends came to 13 bases. CDR1 and CDR2 from the germline V gene are GTSNPN and SVGIG (reference sequence). In DNA, the CDR3 is TGTGCCTGGGATGACGGCAGGACTGGAAACACCATATATTTT. Residues: CAWDDGRTGNTIYF.

This chain joins TRBV14 and TRBJ2-7, with 7 bases matching TRBD2. Germline CDR1 is SGHDN and CDR2 is FVKESK. The CDR3 consists of 14 residues. V lost 6 bases to trimming and J lost 3 bases; unmatched junction nucleotides: 8. CDR3 residues: CASSPSGVGYEQYF. The CDR3 nucleotides are TGTGCCAGCAGTCCAAGCGGGGTAGGCTACGAGCAGTACTTC.

This clone was seen just once. The chain links TRBV7-6 to TRBJ2-7, with a possible D match to TRBD1 (6 bases). The ends were cut back, 5 bases at V and 4 bases at J, with 18 bases in the middle. CDR1 is SGHVS, CDR2 FNYEAQ, per germline. The CDR3 loop spans 15 amino acids. In nucleotides, the CDR3 is TGTGCCAGCAGCGGATACAGGGACATCTATTACGAGCAGTACTTC. It specifies CASSGYRDIYYEQYF.

The chain uses TRBV25-1 and TRBJ1-6, with D possibly TRBD1 on 5 matching bases. This CDR3 contains 12 residues. Germline assignment: CDR1 MGHDK and CDR2 SYGVNS. Deletions cut 3 bases from V and 17 bases from J, with 14 bases between. The DNA for the CDR3 is TGTGCCAGCAGTGAGGGGGTACGGAGGGTCCACTTT. It yields the protein CASSEGVRRVHF.

The chain combines TRBV27 with TRBJ1-1, with D possibly matching TRBD1 (6 bases). The CDR3 consists of 14 residues. Per the germline V gene, CDR1 is MNHEY and CDR2 is SMNVEV (reference sequence). Trimming cost V 5 bases and J 4 bases, with 14 bases left between them. The CDR3 DNA sequence: TGTGCCAGCAGTCTCACAGGGTTCACCACTGAAGCTTTCTTT. This sequence encodes CASSLTGFTTEAFF.

The chain couples TRBV28 to TRBJ2-1; 7 bases are a match to TRBD1. V gave up 7 bases and J gave up 4 bases; unmatched junction bases: 7. This CDR3 has 14 amino acids. In germline, CDR1 is MDHEN, CDR2 SYDVKM. The CDR3 region has the DNA TGTGCCAGCATACCCCAGGGGGTGTACAATGAGCAGTTCTTC. Translation: CASIPQGVYNEQFF. The variable domain in full, completed from reference TRBV28 and TRBJ2-1, reads DVKVTQSSRYLVKRTGEKVFLECVQDMDHENMFWYRQDPGLGLRLIYFSYDVKMKEKGDIPEGYSVSREKKERFSLILESASTNQTSMYLCASIPQGVYNEQFFGPGTRLTVL.

This chain uses TRBV25-1 with TRBJ2-7; 7 bases are a match to TRBD2. This CDR3 has 14 residues. Unmatched junction bases numbered 5, after V lost 3 bases and J lost 3 bases. CDR1 and CDR2 from the germline V gene are MGHDK and SYGVNS. In DNA, the CDR3 is TGTGCCAGCAGTGAGGGGGGACTACTCTACGAGCAGTACTTC. This encodes CASSEGGLLYEQYF.

This chain links TRBV30 with TRBJ1-5; D unclear. The CDR3 has 11 amino acids. V lost 5 bases and J lost 9, with 11 bases in between. Germline CDR1 reads GTSNPN; CDR2 reads SVGIG (reference sequence). The CDR3 DNA sequence: TGTGCCTGGTTCAGACCGGGGCCCCAGCATTTT. This translates into CAWFRPGPQHF.

J is TRBJ2-7 and V is TRBV27; 9 positions match TRBD1. The CDR3 consists of 17 residues. The junction had 10 bases not matched to a gene; V was cut back by 0 bases and J by 4 bases. Germline V gene sequence: CDR1 MNHEY, CDR2 SMNVEV (reference sequence). This CDR3 is CASSLSAGDRVSYEQYF. As DNA, the CDR3 is TGTGCCAGCAGTTTATCCGCGGGGGACAGGGTATCGTACGAGCAGTACTTC.

The gene calls are TRBV6-5 and TRBJ2-5, with 9 bases lining up with TRBD2. The DNA end favors TRBJ2-7, so the J call may be wrong. The CDR3 has 15 amino acids. Per germline, CDR1 MNHEY and CDR2 SVGAGI. CDR3 sequence: CASSYSSGSSYEQYF. The CDR3 DNA reads as TGTGCCAGCAGTTACTCTAGCGGGAGCTCCTACGAGCAGTACTTC.

The chain recombines TRBV27 with TRBJ2-5, with TRBD1 matching over 7 bases. CDR1 is MNHEY, CDR2 SMNVEV, per germline (reference sequence). This CDR3 contains 14 residues. V was clipped by 5 bases and J by 4 bases; unmatched bases: 7. The CDR3 region has the DNA TGTGCCAGCAGTCTGGACGACAGGGCAGAGACCCAGTACTTC. Translating it yields CASSLDDRAETQYF.